Presented here are 17 T cell receptor beta chains from one specimen sequenced in a study of CD8+ T cells in alopecia areata. Sorting of pooled cutaneous lymph node cells used CD4, CD8alpha, NKG2D, NKG2ACE and other markers. Extracted RNA was reverse transcribed, and the resulting cDNA served as sequencing template. Clones were read by immunoSEQ multiplex PCR, and TCRdb kept only the in-frame ones, dropping some. This sample includes roughly 260,000 clones with no singletons; its ten biggest clones take up about 1.2%. Material for sequencing was CD4+ T cells sorted from a lymph node. Receptors originate from a C3H/HeJ mouse with alopecia areata. Strain MHC haplotype: H2-k.

Of note for this clone: Germline and genes here are mouse. The CDR3 is cut off 4 residues early in the read; its end comes from the germline J gene. The chain combines TRBV31 with TRBJ2-2; 7 bases align to TRBD1. The junction had 2 bases not matched to a gene; V was cut back by 1 base and J by 3 bases. CDR1 and CDR2 (germline): GKSSPN, SITVG. The CDR3 consists of 14 residues. This CDR3 is CAWSRGTDTGQLYF. Partial CDR3 DNA: TGTGCCTGGAGTCGGGGGACAGACACCGGG.

This clone occurred a few times. These gene names are mouse names. The observed sequence ends 4 residues before the CDR3 terminus, with the missing tail filled in from the germline J gene. The chain uses TRBV31 and TRBJ2-4; TRBD1 matches at 10 bases. The ends lost 0 bases at V and 0 bases at J; junction bases unmatched: 9. The CDR3 sequence is 18 residues long. Per germline, CDR1 GKSSPN and CDR2 SITVG. The CDR3 here is CAWSLKAGTGDSQNTLYF. The sequenced part of the CDR3 DNA is TGTGCCTGGAGTCTAAAGGCCGGGACAGGGGATAGTCAAAAC.

This clone was counted a few times. Mouse names are used for the genes. Additional DNA sequences in this sample encode the identical CDR3. CDR3 DNA, as far as it was read: TGTGCCAGCAGTTTAGGGGGGCCCCAAGAC. This encodes CASSLGGPQD. The entire CDR3 reads CASSLGGPQDTQYF. V usage is TRBV14 and J usage is TRBJ2-5; possibly TRBD2 for D (7 bases). Read data end 4 residues before the CDR3 end; the end is taken from the germline J gene. This CDR3 has 14 residues. The germline V gene encodes CDR1 SGHDT and CDR2 FRDEAV. V lost 2 bases, J lost 2 bases, and 9 bases lay in between.

This clone was seen a few times. These gene names are mouse names. The CDR3 spells CASSSGGRDTQYF. The DNA read from the CDR3 is TGTGCCAGCAGTTCAGGGGGACGAGAC. The chain recombines TRBV13-1 with TRBJ2-5; 7 bases match TRBD1. The CDR3 end falls 4 residues outside the read, so it is completed with the germline J gene. CDR1 is NSHNY, CDR2 SYGAGN, per germline. This CDR3 has 13 amino acids.

With regard to this clone: Gene names refer to mouse genes. The read halts 4 residues ahead of the CDR3 end, with the missing end drawn from the germline J gene. The chain employs TRBV1 and TRBJ1-2; tentatively, D is TRBD1 (6 bases). Germline lookup yields CDR1 NSQYPW and CDR2 LRSPGD (reference sequence). The CDR3 runs 14 residues. V gave up 4 bases and J gave up 0 bases, with 9 bases separating them. The CDR3 loop reads CTCSGGTSNSDYTF. The CDR3 bases that were read are TGCACCTGCAGTGGAGGGACATCAAACTCC.

This clone was observed a few times. Mouse germline and gene names are used. The read finishes 4 residues shy of the CDR3 end, and the germline J gene is used to complete it. The chain has TRBV14 and TRBJ1-1; D possibly corresponds to TRBD1 (6 bases). In germline, CDR1 is SGHDT, CDR2 FRDEAV. CDR3 length: 14 amino acids. V was cut by 2 bases and J by 0 bases, with 8 bases left in between. CDR3 DNA (partial): TGTGCCAGCAGTTTAGGGACATCAAACACA. Its protein product is CASSLGTSNT. Given in full, the CDR3 is CASSLGTSNTEVFF.

A remark on this clone: Mouse gene names and germline throughout. The read falls 3 residues short of the CDR3 end, and the missing part is taken from the germline J gene. The J gene is TRBJ1-6, the V gene TRBV19, with 11 bases lining up with TRBD1. TRBJ1-6 is known as an ORF, though its function is uncertain. Germline V gives CDR1 FNHDT, CDR2 SITEND (reference sequence). The J segment lost 7 bases and the V segment lost 4 bases, leaving 4 bases of the junction unmatched. CDR3 length: 15 amino acids. CDR3 bases read: TGTGCCAGCAGTGGACAGGGGGCGCAAAATTCGCCC. As protein: CASSGQGAQNSP. The whole CDR3 reads CASSGQGAQNSPLYF.

This clone showed up just a few times. Genes and germline come from the mouse. The read gets to within 4 residues of the CDR3 end, and the germline J gene fills in the rest. The chain has TRBV1 and TRBJ2-3, with 14 bases identical to TRBD2. Germline assignment: CDR1 NSQYPW and CDR2 LRSPGD (reference sequence). J lost 4 bases, V lost 4 bases, and 4 bases had no gene match. This CDR3 spans 16 amino acids. CDR3 protein: CTCSGRDWGGSETLYF. The CDR3 bases that were read are TGCACCTGCAGTGGCCGGGACTGGGGGGGCTCAGAA.

To note about this clone: Gene names are mouse gene names. Coverage ceases 4 residues before the CDR3 finishes, and the germline J gene fills in the end. This chain links TRBV19 with TRBJ2-1; a weak D match, TRBD2 (7 bases). V gave up 3 bases and J gave up 3 bases, with 10 bases separating them. CDR1 is FNHDT and CDR2 is SITEND in the germline V gene (reference sequence). CDR3 length: 14 amino acids. CDR3 loop: CASSKGGPYAEQFF. CDR3 bases read: TGTGCCAGCAGTAAGGGGGGCCCCTATGCT.

As to this clone: Genes and germline come from the mouse. The CDR3 end falls 4 residues outside the read, so it is completed with the germline J gene. The sample has other DNA sequences that encode this CDR3 too. The chain has TRBV19 and TRBJ1-1, with D unclear. The CDR3 has 13 amino acids. Germline values: CDR1 FNHDT, CDR2 SITEND (reference sequence). V was trimmed by 0 bases and J by 1 base, leaving 4 bases between them. The CDR3 protein is CASSIDKNTEVFF. The sequenced CDR3 bases are TGTGCCAGCAGTATAGACAAAAACACA.

This clone showed up many times. Mouse germline and gene names are used. Sequencing ends 4 residues short of the CDR3 end; the germline J gene provides the rest. Other DNA sequences within the sample encode an identical CDR3. The chain joins TRBV13-1 to TRBJ1-1; 9 bases align to TRBD1. The CDR3 is 14 residues long. V shed 3 bases and J 0 bases; nucleotides not matched to a gene: 0. CDR1 and CDR2 from the germline V gene are NSHNY and SYGAGN. The CDR3 region is CASSGDRANTEVFF. The covered CDR3 bases are TGTGCCAGCAGTGGGGACAGGGCAAACACA.

About this clone: The genes are named according to mouse. The read terminates 4 residues ahead of where the CDR3 ends, so the germline J gene completes it. The chain links TRBV13-3 to TRBJ2-1, with 12 positions matching TRBD1. In germline, CDR1 is NNHDY, CDR2 SYVADS. The CDR3 is 15 amino acids. The CDR3 loop is CASSLGQGARAEQFF. Incomplete CDR3 DNA: TGTGCCAGCAGCCTGGGACAGGGGGCACGGGCT.

Concerning this clone: These gene names are mouse names. The CDR3 goes on 4 residues after the read ends, and that part is filled in from the germline J gene. The rearrangement links TRBV19 to TRBJ2-7; the D gene is possibly TRBD1 (6 bases). Germline loops: CDR1 FNHDT, CDR2 SITEND (reference sequence). V was shortened by 2 bases and J by 3 bases, with 9 bases between the two germline ends. The CDR3 totals 13 residues. The chain's CDR3 is CASSILRGYEQYF. CDR3 DNA (partial): TGTGCCAGCAGTATTCTCAGGGGCTAT.

In regard to this clone: Each gene name is a mouse one. Other DNA sequences in this sample translate to the same CDR3. The sequenced CDR3 bases are TGTGCCAGCAGCCCGGACAGAGCAAACTCC. Translation gives CASSPDRANS. The full CDR3 protein is CASSPDRANSDYTF. The J gene is TRBJ1-2, the V gene TRBV13-3; possible D gene TRBD1, 6 bases. The CDR3 extends 4 residues past the end of the read, so its final part is completed from the germline J gene. Per germline, CDR1 NNHDY and CDR2 SYVADS. Trimming removed 5 bases from V and 0 bases from J, with 11 bases in between. The CDR3 extends over 14 amino acids.

Comment on this clone: The genes and germline here are from mouse. The CDR3 end is not reached by the read, which stops 4 residues before it; the germline J gene fills it in. The chain combines TRBV17 with TRBJ1-1; TRBD1 is a possible D gene (6 bases). This CDR3 has 13 amino acids. Germline values: CDR1 MNHDT, CDR2 YYDKIL. The CDR3 protein is CASSRGGTTEVFF. Partial CDR3 DNA: TGTGCTAGCAGTAGAGGGGGGACAACA.

This clone was counted between two and nine times. Mouse gene names and germline throughout. With the read ending 4 residues before the CDR3 end, the germline J gene is used to fill in that end. V and J are TRBV13-2 and TRBJ2-3, with D perhaps matching TRBD1 (5 bases). The CDR3 is 15 amino acids. Germline CDR1 is NNHNN and CDR2 is SYGAGS (reference sequence). V was clipped by 0 bases and J by 0 bases, with 8 bases between them. CDR3 sequence: CASGDEGKSAETLYF. The CDR3 DNA, read in part, is TGTGCCAGCGGTGATGAGGGGAAAAGTGCAGAA.

A few counts support this clone. Gene names and germline match the mouse. Coverage ceases 4 residues before the CDR3 finishes, and the germline J gene fills in the end. The chain has TRBV13-3 and TRBJ2-3; a possible D gene is TRBD1 (6 bases). This CDR3 has 15 amino acids. CDR1 NNHDY and CDR2 SYVADS come from the germline V gene. Trimming removed 4 bases at V and 0 bases at J, with 12 bases between. The CDR3 here is CASSSRDNSAETLYF. The sequenced CDR3 bases are TGTGCCAGCAGTTCTCGGGACAATAGTGCAGAA.